Each of the 25 T cell receptor beta chains below was sequenced from the same sample in a study of post-analysis software for immune sequencing data. These receptors have no known antigen. Incorporated into the TCR beta cDNA libraries were unique molecular identifiers, which served to reduce PCR and sequencing biases. Each CDR3 protein gets one entry after TCRdb re-called the PCR reads with MiXCR. The sample records approximately 360,000 distinct CDR3 sequences, roughly 30% being singletons. Study findings and constraints: With TRBV5-6, TRBV5-1 and TRBV20-1 included, about five TRBV segments were more frequent in patients than in controls.

Sequences were obtained from blood. Receptor source: a girl aged 5-17 years with multiple sclerosis.

This clonotype came up once. The chain carries TRBV5-6 and TRBJ2-1, with 9 positions matching TRBD2. The germline gives CDR1 SGHDT, CDR2 YYEEEE. V was pared by 0 bases and J by 7 bases, with 8 bases of the junction left unmatched. This CDR3 has 16 amino acids. The CDR3 protein is CASSLVSSGGENEQFF. The CDR3 coding sequence is TGTGCCAGCAGCTTGGTGAGTAGCGGGGGAGAGAATGAGCAGTTCTTC. Based on the CDR3 plus reference TRBV5-6 and TRBJ2-1, the full variable domain is DAGVTQSPTHLIKTRGQQVTLRCSPKSGHDTVSWYQQALGQGPQFIFQYYEEEERQRGNFPDRFSGHQFPNYSSELNVNALLLGDSALYLCASSLVSSGGENEQFFGPGTRLTVL.

This clonotype was seen just once. The chain recombines TRBV20-1 with TRBJ1-1; D may be TRBD1 (6 bases). V was pared by 5 bases and J by 1 base, with 20 bases between. Per the germline V gene, CDR1 is DFQATT and CDR2 is SNEGSKA (reference sequence). This CDR3 spans 16 amino acids. Here the CDR3 reads CSARSAGDKGNTEAFF. The CDR3 DNA follows: TGCAGTGCTCGTTCCGCAGGGGATAAGGGGAACACTGAAGCTTTCTTT.

This clonotype was observed a handful of times. This sequence joins TRBV3-1 and TRBJ2-2; possibly TRBD2 for D (5 bases). V lost 3 bases, J lost 5 bases, and 7 bases lay in between. Germline V gives CDR1 LGHDT, CDR2 YNNKEL (reference sequence). The CDR3 sequence is 13 residues long. CDR3 sequence (DNA): TGTGCCAGCAGCCAGAGCGGTACCGGGGAGCTGTTTTTT. This encodes CASSQSGTGELFF.

The gene calls are TRBV7-2 and TRBJ2-5; D call uncertain. Trimming took off 5 bases at V and 5 bases at J, with 9 bases between the two ends. This CDR3 has 12 residues. CDR1 is SGHTA and CDR2 is FQGNSA in the germline V gene. The CDR3 loop is CASSPLVETQYF. As DNA, the CDR3 is TGTGCCAGCAGCCCCTTGGTGGAGACCCAGTACTTC.

V gene TRBV20-1 combines with J gene TRBJ2-1; 12 bases are a match to TRBD2. Germline V lookup: CDR1 DFQATT, CDR2 SNEGSKA (reference sequence). CDR3 length equals 14 residues. V shed 1 base, J shed 5 bases, and the junction held 0 bases outside the gene matches. CDR3 in amino acids: CSARGLAGDNEQFF. DNA of the CDR3: TGCAGTGCTAGAGGACTAGCGGGGGACAATGAGCAGTTCTTC.

The sample holds many counts of this clonotype. The chain combines TRBV30 with TRBJ2-4, with D perhaps matching TRBD1 or TRBD2 (5 bases each). V was cut by 4 bases and J by 4 bases, with 14 bases left in between. Germline CDR1 GTSNPN, CDR2 SVGIG (reference sequence). This CDR3 has 14 amino acids. The CDR3 reads CAWNWGRGKNIQYF. CDR3 sequence (DNA): TGTGCCTGGAACTGGGGCCGGGGTAAAAACATTCAGTACTTC. The full variable domain, with the rest looked up from reference TRBV30 and TRBJ2-4, is SQTIHQWPATLVQPVGSPLSLECTVEGTSNPNLYWYRQAAGRGLQLLFYSVGIGQISSEVPQNLSASRPQDRQFILSSKKLLLSDSGFYLCAWNWGRGKNIQYFGAGTRLSVL.

A few counts support this clonotype. As DNA, the CDR3 is TGTGCCAGTAGTAGCACCGCATCTGGGGCCAACGTCCTGACTTTC. Residues: CASSSTASGANVLTF. The chain joins TRBV19 to TRBJ2-6; no definite D call. The CDR3 runs 15 residues. V was cut by 4 bases and J by 1 base, with 8 bases left in between. Germline CDR1 reads LNHDA; CDR2 reads SQIVND (reference sequence).

This clonotype showed up many times. V and J are TRBV6-5 and TRBJ2-5; 7 bases match TRBD2. The germline CDR1 and CDR2 sequences are MNHEY and SVGAGI. The ends lost 4 bases at V and 7 bases at J; junction bases unmatched: 9. The CDR3 totals 14 residues. CDR3 bases: TGTGCCAGCAGTTCCCCGGGGAGGGGAGTGACCCAGTACTTC. Translating it yields CASSSPGRGVTQYF.

Concerning this clonotype: The junction departs from the called germline gene at one end, perhaps through a read error. CDR3 DNA: TGTGCCAGCAGCCAAGTAGCGGGGGGGAGCAATGAACAGTTCTTC. This codes for CASSQVAGGSNEQFF. The rearrangement uses TRBV14 and TRBJ2-1; TRBD2 agrees at 11 bases. Germline V lookup: CDR1 SGHDN, CDR2 FVKESK. The CDR3 runs 15 residues. Supplemented by reference TRBV14 and TRBJ2-1, the full variable domain reads EAGVTQFPSHSVIEKGQTVTLRCDPISGHDNLYWYRRVMGKEIKFLLHFVKESKQDESGMPNNRFLAERTGGTYSTLKVQPAELEDSGVYFCASSQVAGGSNEQFFGPGTRLTVL.

This clonotype was observed a few times. The chain combines TRBV12-3 or TRBV12-4 with TRBJ2-3; possibly TRBD1 for D (6 bases). V gave up 5 bases and J gave up 5 bases, with 14 bases separating them. This CDR3 has 14 residues. CDR3 in DNA: TGTGCCAGCAGTCCTACAGGGCTGCTAGATACGCAGTATTTT. This translates into CASSPTGLLDTQYF.

This clonotype was found many times. This chain uses TRBV18 with TRBJ2-7; D uncertain. Germline lookup yields CDR1 KGHSH and CDR2 LQKENI. Trimming left V 2 bases short and J 6 bases short, with 8 bases between. This CDR3 region has 12 residues. The CDR3 loop reads CASSPSQTEQYF. The CDR3 coding sequence is TGTGCCAGCTCACCATCACAGACCGAGCAGTACTTC.

The CDR3 here is CASEGPLIDEQFF. The DNA of the CDR3 is TGTGCCAGCGAGGGGCCCCTGATAGACGAGCAGTTCTTC. The gene calls are TRBV6-2 or TRBV6-3 and TRBJ2-1; D possibly matches TRBD1 or TRBD2 (5 bases each). CDR3 length: 13 residues. Per the germline V gene, CDR1 is MNHEY and CDR2 is SVGEGT. Between the trimmed V and J ends, which lost 8 bases and 10 bases, there was a span of 18 bases.

This chain links TRBV6-5 with TRBJ1-1, with D possibly TRBD1 on 5 matching bases. Trimming pared 0 bases from V and 4 bases from J, leaving 12 bases between. The germline gives CDR1 MNHEY, CDR2 SVGAGI. The CDR3 totals 15 residues. The CDR3 is CASSYSGQAGTEAFF. The DNA of the CDR3 is TGTGCCAGCAGTTACTCGGGGCAAGCGGGCACTGAAGCTTTCTTT.

The table lists this clonotype with a count of one. The V call is TRBV6-5, the J call TRBJ2-1, with 7 nucleotides matching TRBD2. The J call is in doubt because the DNA end fits TRBJ2-7 better. The CDR3 consists of 14 residues. Germline V gene data show CDR1 as MNHEY and CDR2 as SVGAGI. CDR3 sequence reads: CASRPLGGSYEQYF. For the CDR3, the DNA is TGTGCCAGCAGGCCCCTCGGGGGGTCCTACGAGCAGTACTTC.

This clonotype was observed a handful of times. The V and J genes are TRBV7-6 and TRBJ1-1; 7 bases align to TRBD1. The V segment lost 2 bases and the J segment 7 bases; nucleotides outside the gene matches: 4. Germline V gives CDR1 SGHVS, CDR2 FNYEAQ. There are 13 residues in the CDR3. This chain's CDR3 is CASSLTGADEAFF. For the CDR3, the DNA is TGTGCCAGCAGCTTAACAGGGGCAGATGAAGCTTTCTTT.

V and J are TRBV28 and TRBJ2-3; a possible D gene is TRBD1 (5 bases). The CDR3 contains 14 residues. Germline V gene data show CDR1 as MDHEN and CDR2 as SYDVKM. The V and J ends lost 6 bases and 6 bases respectively, with 16 bases between them. CDR3 region: CASRGWQGPDTQYF. In nucleotides, the CDR3 is TGTGCCAGCAGGGGGTGGCAGGGTCCGGATACGCAGTATTTT.

This chain connects TRBV7-9 to TRBJ1-1, with a tentative D call TRBD1 (6 bases). The CDR3 is 16 residues long. CDR1 and CDR2 from the germline V gene are SEHNR and FQNEAQ (reference sequence). Trimming stripped 2 bases from V and 3 bases from J, with 16 bases between. The CDR3 DNA sequence: TGTGCCAGCAGCTTATCCGAACGGAGGGGGGACACTGAAGCTTTCTTT. It is translated as CASSLSERRGDTEAFF.

This clonotype occurred many times. The chain is built from TRBV9 and TRBJ2-7; a weak D match, TRBD2 (5 bases). CDR3 length: 13 amino acids. Trimming pared 2 bases from V and 9 bases from J, leaving 15 bases between. Germline V gene data show CDR1 as SGDLS and CDR2 as YYNGEE. CDR3 region: CASSVSSEGAQYF. Written as DNA, the CDR3 is TGTGCCAGCAGCGTTAGCAGCGAGGGCGCGCAGTACTTC.

As to this clonotype: The junction does not match germline at one end; this may be a read error. This chain links TRBV3-1 with TRBJ2-6, with D possibly being TRBD1 or TRBD2 (6 bases each). This CDR3 has 18 residues. Germline values: CDR1 LGHDT, CDR2 YNNKEL (reference sequence). The CDR3 region is CASSQGPGAPSGANVRTF. CDR3 nucleotides: TGTGCCAGCAGCCAAGGCCCGGGGGCTCCCTCTGGGGCCAACGTCCGGACTTTC.

The count of this clonotype is one. A junction boundary mismatches the germline segment, possibly from a read error. V gene TRBV4-1 combines with J gene TRBJ2-7; D gene uncertain. In germline, CDR1 is MGHRA, CDR2 YSYEKL. This CDR3 comprises 14 residues. The CDR3 nucleotides are TGCGCCAGCAGTCAAGGCTACCGCTCCTACGAGCAGTACTTC. It is translated as CASSQGYRSYEQYF.

This clonotype was picked up a small number of times. This rearrangement joins TRBV24-1 to TRBJ2-7, with TRBD2 identical over 11 bases. Germline values: CDR1 KGHDR, CDR2 SFDVKD. With V trimmed by 4 bases and J by 5 bases, 6 bases remained unmatched. This CDR3 contains 15 residues. CDR3 sequence reads: CATSDRLAGFHEQYF. Written as DNA, the CDR3 is TGTGCCACCAGTGACCGACTAGCGGGGTTCCACGAGCAGTACTTC.

This chain connects TRBV19 to TRBJ2-2; 7 bases are a match to TRBD1. The CDR3 extends over 14 amino acids. The germline gives CDR1 LNHDA, CDR2 SQIVND (reference sequence). Germline trimming cut 9 bases from V and 1 base from J; bases unmatched to any gene: 5. CDR3 in DNA: TGTGCCAGCGAGGGGGCGGGGAACACCGGGGAGCTGTTTTTT. It yields the protein CASEGAGNTGELFF.

The chain has TRBV7-9 and TRBJ1-2; 8 nucleotides line up with TRBD1. The CDR3 totals 15 residues. Germline loops: CDR1 SEHNR, CDR2 FQNEAQ (reference sequence). V dropped 0 bases and J dropped 6; count of bases not matched to a gene: 6. CDR3: CASSLALQGADGYTF. The CDR3 coding sequence is TGTGCCAGCAGCTTAGCGCTGCAGGGGGCGGATGGCTACACCTTC.

This chain connects TRBV27 to TRBJ1-1; 8 bases match TRBD1. Trimming cost V 4 bases and J 4 bases; bases outside gene matches: 11. This CDR3 comprises 16 residues. From germline, CDR1 is MNHEY and CDR2 SMNVEV (reference sequence). CDR3 region: CASSSFLYGQGTEAFF. The CDR3 DNA follows: TGTGCCAGCAGTTCGTTCTTATATGGACAGGGCACTGAAGCTTTCTTT.

J is TRBJ2-5 and V is TRBV12-3 or TRBV12-4; 9 bases are a match to TRBD2. The CDR3 length is 15 residues. The ends lost 6 bases at V and 4 bases at J; junction bases unmatched: 9. The chain's CDR3 is CASSLLAGGGETQYF. CDR3 sequence (DNA): TGTGCCAGCAGCTTACTAGCGGGCGGAGGAGAGACCCAGTACTTC.